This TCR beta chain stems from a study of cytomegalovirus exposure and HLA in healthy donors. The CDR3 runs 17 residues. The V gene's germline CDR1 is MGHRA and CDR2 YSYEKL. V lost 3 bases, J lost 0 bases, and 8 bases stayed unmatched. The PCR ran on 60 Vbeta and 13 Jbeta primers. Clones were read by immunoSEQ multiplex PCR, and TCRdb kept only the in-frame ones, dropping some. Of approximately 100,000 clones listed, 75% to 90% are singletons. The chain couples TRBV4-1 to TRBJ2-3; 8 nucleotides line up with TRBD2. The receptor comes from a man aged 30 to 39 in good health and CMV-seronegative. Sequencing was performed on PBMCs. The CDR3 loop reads CASSQVAERGSTDTQYF. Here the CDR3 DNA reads TGCGCCAGCAGCCAGGTCGCTGAGCGGGGGAGCACAGATACGCAGTATTTT.